The rows below give T cell receptor beta chains drawn from one sample of a study of sequential checkpoint blockade in melanoma. Clones were sequenced by immunoSEQ multiplex PCR, and TCRdb holds only the in-frame ones, with some missing. Seen here are more than 9,500 clones, 74% observed once, and the top ten hold approximately 17%. The sample in question was CD8+ T cells sorted from blood (inferred from file names), obtained from a patient given nivolumab and ipilimumab in sequence. These TCRs come from a human donor with melanoma. The CDR3 runs from the conserved cysteine through the conserved F or W. The D gene is left open where the match is weak. Clone size is given for some rows only: seen once, a few or many times, or a class if the clone is expanded.

v_gene	abundance	d_gene	j_gene	CDR3aa	CDR3nt
TRBV18	-	TRBD1	TRBJ2-1	CASTPTGYYNEQFF	TGTGCCAGCACCCCGACAGGGTACTACAATGAGCAGTTCTTC
TRBV27	-	TRBD1	TRBJ2-7	CASSLQNRGPLVKQYF	TGTGCCAGCAGTTTACAGAACAGGGGGCCCCTCGTTAAGCAGTACTTC
TRBV19	-	-	TRBJ1-5	CASSISSMRVNQPQHF	TGTGCCAGTAGTATAAGCAGTATGAGGGTTAATCAGCCCCAGCATTTT
TRBV4-1	-	-	TRBJ1-4	CASSQESQGMANEKLFF	TGCGCCAGCAGCCAAGAGAGTCAGGGGATGGCTAATGAAAAACTGTTTTTT
TRBV6-1	-	-	TRBJ2-1	CASSEEGGDYNGQFF	TGTGCCAGCAGTGAAGAAGGGGGGGACTACAATGGGCAGTTCTTC
TRBV9	-	TRBD1	TRBJ1-4	CASSPGQGREKLFF	TGTGCCAGCAGCCCGGGACAGGGGCGTGAAAAACTGTTTTTT
TRBV19	-	TRBD1	TRBJ1-3	CASSLVGQSKGNTIYF	TGTGCCAGTAGCCTCGTGGGACAGTCCAAAGGAAACACCATATATTTT
TRBV13	-	-	TRBJ1-1	CASSLVGAGRYDTEAFF	TGTGCCAGCAGCTTAGTAGGGGCAGGGCGCTACGACACTGAAGCTTTCTTT
TRBV10-2	-	-	TRBJ1-2	CASTPGTDYGYTF	TGCGCCAGCACCCCGGGGACTGACTATGGCTACACCTTC
TRBV9	-	TRBD1	TRBJ2-3	CASSRDRGPDTQYF	TGTGCCAGCAGCCGGGACAGGGGCCCAGATACGCAGTATTTT
TRBV11-3	-	TRBD1	TRBJ1-1	CASSLARQGAVEAFF	TGTGCCAGCAGCTTAGCCCGACAGGGGGCGGTTGAAGCTTTCTTT
TRBV20-1	-	-	TRBJ1-2	CSARTNYGYTF	TGCAGTGCTAGGACAAACTATGGCTACACCTTC
TRBV29-1	once	-	TRBJ2-2	CSVGGTTGELFF	TGCAGCGTTGGTGGGACAACCGGGGAGCTGTTTTTT
TRBV4-2	-	TRBD2	TRBJ2-1	CASSQGASGRNEQFF	TGTGCCAGCAGCCAAGGGGCTAGCGGGAGAAATGAGCAGTTCTTC
TRBV5-6	-	TRBD1	TRBJ2-5	CASSFRGQGWEETQYF	TGTGCCAGCAGCTTTCGCGGACAGGGGTGGGAAGAGACCCAGTACTTC
TRBV10-3	-	TRBD1	TRBJ2-7	CAISSDRVDEQYF	TGTGCCATCTCATCGGACAGGGTCGACGAGCAGTACTTC
TRBV13	-	TRBD1	TRBJ1-5	CASSTGGQPQHF	TGTGCCAGCAGCACAGGGGGTCAGCCCCAGCATTTT
TRBV28	-	TRBD1	TRBJ1-4	CASRNLGGANEKLFF	TGTGCCAGCAGGAACTTAGGGGGCGCGAACGAAAAACTGTTTTTT
TRBV5-5	-	-	TRBJ2-7	CASSLGYSYYEQYF	TGTGCCAGCAGCTTGGGCTACAGCTACTACGAGCAGTACTTC
TRBV19	-	-	TRBJ1-4	CASSMWQNNEKLFF	TGTGCCAGTAGTATGTGGCAGAATAATGAAAAACTGTTTTTT
TRBV6-4	-	-	TRBJ2-3	CASSSGTDTQYF	TGTGCCAGCAGTAGCGGCACAGATACGCAGTATTTT
TRBV4-1	few	-	TRBJ2-1	CASSQDPLATVEQFF	TGCGCCAGCAGCCAAGATCCCCTAGCGACGGTTGAGCAGTTCTTC
TRBV6-5	-	-	TRBJ2-7	CASSYMGGYEQYF	TGTGCCAGCAGTTACATGGGAGGCTACGAGCAGTACTTC
TRBV10-3	few	TRBD1	TRBJ1-1	CAISEADRGAFF	TGTGCCATCAGTGAGGCGGACAGGGGCGCTTTCTTT
TRBV5-6	-	-	TRBJ2-5	CASSMGGETQYF	TGTGCCAGCAGCATGGGAGGCGAGACCCAGTACTTC
TRBV7-9	-	-	TRBJ1-4	CASSPSGTTNEKLFF	TGTGCCAGCAGCCCTTCCGGGACAACTAATGAAAAACTGTTTTTT
TRBV7-9	-	-	TRBJ1-1	CASSLVGRVRTEAFF	TGTGCCAGCAGCTTAGTTGGCAGGGTGAGGACTGAAGCTTTCTTT
TRBV6-1	-	-	TRBJ2-7	CASSELTGPSYEQYF	TGTGCCAGCAGTGAACTGACAGGACCTTCCTACGAGCAGTACTTC
TRBV6-5	-	-	TRBJ1-2	CASSYSGTYGYTF	TGTGCCAGCAGTTACAGTGGCACCTATGGCTACACCTTC
TRBV4-1	-	-	TRBJ2-5	CASSHQRGSQETQYF	TGCGCCAGCAGCCACCAAAGGGGCAGCCAAGAGACCCAGTACTTC
TRBV7-9	-	TRBD2	TRBJ2-3	CASSPPGLSTDTQYF	TGTGCCAGCAGCCCTCCGGGACTAAGTACAGATACGCAGTATTTT
TRBV6-4	once	-	TRBJ2-3	CASSDGSGTDTQYF	TGTGCCAGCAGTGACGGGAGTGGCACAGATACGCAGTATTTT
TRBV5-8	large	-	TRBJ2-1	CASSLGQSSYNEQFF	TGTGCCAGCAGCTTAGGACAGAGCTCCTACAATGAGCAGTTCTTC
TRBV28	-	TRBD1	TRBJ2-3	CASSSGTGNTDTQYF	TGTGCCAGCAGTTCCGGGACAGGCAACACAGATACGCAGTATTTT
TRBV19	-	TRBD1	TRBJ1-4	CASSRTGEGEKLFF	TGTGCCAGTAGTCGGACAGGGGAGGGTGAAAAACTGTTTTTT
TRBV4-1	-	TRBD1	TRBJ1-2	CASSQAEDRGFYGYTF	TGCGCCAGCAGCCAAGCGGAGGACAGGGGTTTTTATGGCTACACCTTC
TRBV5-1	-	-	TRBJ1-1	CASRGDTLFEAFF	TGCGCCAGCAGAGGGGACACGCTATTTGAAGCTTTCTTT
TRBV5-6	-	TRBD1	TRBJ1-1	CASSLDGTATEAFF	TGTGCCAGCAGCTTGGACGGGACAGCCACTGAAGCTTTCTTT
TRBV7-9	-	TRBD2	TRBJ2-7	CASSSSTTSGPSYEQYF	TGTGCCAGCAGCTCCTCTACGACTAGCGGCCCCTCCTACGAGCAGTACTTC
TRBV28	once	-	TRBJ1-2	CASRLQDTNYGYTF	TGTGCCAGCAGATTACAGGATACTAACTATGGCTACACCTTC
TRBV11-3	-	-	TRBJ2-1	CASSPSRGNEQFF	TGTGCCAGCAGCCCTAGTCGAGGGAATGAGCAGTTCTTC
TRBV4-2	-	TRBD1	TRBJ2-7	CASSRDREISYEQYF	TGTGCCAGCAGCCGAGACAGGGAAATCTCCTACGAGCAGTACTTC
TRBV19	-	TRBD1	TRBJ2-1	CASSIRQGFFGEQFF	TGTGCCAGTAGTATTAGACAGGGGTTTTTCGGTGAGCAGTTCTTC
TRBV19	-	TRBD1	TRBJ2-1	CASSGTGTYNEQFF	TGTGCCAGTAGTGGGACAGGCACCTACAATGAGCAGTTCTTC
TRBV6-4	-	TRBD2	TRBJ2-1	CASSDGTSGSDEQFF	TGTGCCAGCAGTGACGGGACTAGCGGGAGCGATGAGCAGTTCTTC
TRBV10-3	-	-	TRBJ2-7	CAISDNGIGYEQYF	TGTGCCATCAGTGATAACGGGATAGGCTACGAGCAGTACTTC
TRBV11-2	-	TRBD1	TRBJ2-7	CASSAGTGGFQYF	TGTGCCAGCAGCGCCGGGACAGGGGGCTTTCAGTACTTC
TRBV14	few	TRBD1	TRBJ1-5	CASSQGQGFNQPQHF	TGTGCCAGCAGCCAAGGACAGGGGTTCAATCAGCCCCAGCATTTT
TRBV14	-	TRBD2	TRBJ2-1	CASSQDRGGLYNEQFF	TGTGCCAGCAGCCAAGATCGGGGGGGGCTCTACAATGAGCAGTTCTTC
TRBV6-1	-	-	TRBJ2-7	CASSAGLLYEQYF	TGTGCCAGCAGTGCGGGACTTCTCTACGAGCAGTACTTC
TRBV7-8	-	-	TRBJ1-1	CASSLRAGINTEAFF	TGTGCCAGCAGCTTAAGGGCAGGGATTAACACTGAAGCTTTCTTT
TRBV9	-	TRBD1	TRBJ1-2	CASSVEGARRYGYTF	TGTGCCAGCAGCGTAGAGGGGGCGCGGCGGTATGGCTACACCTTC
TRBV30	once	TRBD1	TRBJ2-7	CAWTGGQTYEQYF	TGTGCCTGGACAGGGGGACAAACCTACGAGCAGTACTTC
TRBV5-6	-	TRBD1	TRBJ1-4	CASSSGTGSLRKLFF	TGTGCCAGCAGCAGTGGGACAGGGAGTTTACGTAAACTGTTTTTT
TRBV5-6	-	-	TRBJ2-5	CASSVWEGGQVETQYF	TGTGCCAGCAGCGTTTGGGAGGGGGGCCAGGTCGAGACCCAGTACTTC
TRBV5-4	-	TRBD2	TRBJ2-7	CASSLGSSGSYEQYF	TGTGCCAGCAGCTTGGGGTCTAGCGGGAGTTACGAGCAGTACTTC
TRBV6-5	-	TRBD2	TRBJ2-2	CASSSAGAAGELFF	TGTGCCAGCAGTTCAGCGGGAGCGGCCGGGGAGCTGTTTTTT
TRBV4-1	-	TRBD1	TRBJ1-5	CASSVGTGFDQPQHF	TGCGCCAGCAGCGTCGGGACAGGGTTCGATCAGCCCCAGCATTTT